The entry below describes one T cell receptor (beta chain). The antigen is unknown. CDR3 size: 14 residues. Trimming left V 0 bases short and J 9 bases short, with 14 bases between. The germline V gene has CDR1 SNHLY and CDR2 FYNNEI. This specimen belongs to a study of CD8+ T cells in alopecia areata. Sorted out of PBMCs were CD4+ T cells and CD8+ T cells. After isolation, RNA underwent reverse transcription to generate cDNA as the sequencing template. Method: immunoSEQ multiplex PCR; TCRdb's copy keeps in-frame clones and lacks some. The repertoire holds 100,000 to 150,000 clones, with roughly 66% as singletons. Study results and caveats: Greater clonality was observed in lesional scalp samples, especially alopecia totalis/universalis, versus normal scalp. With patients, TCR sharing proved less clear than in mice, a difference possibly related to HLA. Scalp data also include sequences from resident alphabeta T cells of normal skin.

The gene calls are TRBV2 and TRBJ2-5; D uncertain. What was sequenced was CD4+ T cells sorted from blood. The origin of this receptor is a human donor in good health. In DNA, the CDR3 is TGTGCCAGCAGTGAAGCTGGGGTAGTACCGGCCCAGTACTTC. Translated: CASSEAGVVPAQYF.